This T cell receptor (beta chain) was sequenced in a study of Tregs in tolerant kidney transplant recipients. V dropped 5 bases and J dropped 5 bases, with 9 bases sitting between them. This CDR3 has 13 residues. In germline, CDR1 is SSHAT, CDR2 FNYEAQ (reference sequence). Regarding this clone: Its antigen is as yet unknown. The read comes to an end 3 residues before the CDR3 does, leaving the germline J gene to fill in the end.

FACS sorting followed an approximately 6-day coculture of CFSE-labeled recipient PBMCs with irradiated graft donor PBMCs. TCRdb keeps only in-frame clones here, not all; method: immunoSEQ multiplex PCR. This listing includes about 1,000 clones. The chain combines TRBV7-7 with TRBJ2-2; D may be TRBD2 (6 bases). This receptor was taken from a human patient who received a combined kidney and bone marrow transplant. The sequences come from CD4+ T cells from blood cultured with allogeneic cells, collected before the transplant. The CDR3 bases that were read are TGTGCCAGCAGCCAGGCGGGAACCGGGGAG. Residues: CASSQAGTGE. The full CDR3 protein is CASSQAGTGELFF.